The source of this T cell receptor (beta chain) is a study of CD8+CD57+ T cells in acquired aplastic anemia (dated by TCRdb to 2016 to 2019). For context, the study as a whole: A mean of about 3.2 ug of DNA, ranging from 0.2 to 27.4 ug, was extracted from sorted CD4+ and CD8+ cells. CD8+CD57+ expansion was defined as frequency above the mean frequency observed in healthy subjects.

The patients picked for sequencing were ones in whom flow cytometry had shown an expansion of CD8+CD57+ cells. Severe acquired aplastic anemia was diagnosed in all patients according to International Study of Aplastic Anemia and Agranulocytosis and Camitta criteria. No therapy had been received by the patients at the time of blood sampling. In the study, sorted CD4+ and CD8+ blood T cells from patients with severe aplastic anemia and from healthy subjects underwent deep sequencing of TCR repertoires. Patients were enrolled in the USA under clinicaltrials.gov protocols 00001620, 01623167, 00001397, 00071045, 00081523 and 00961064. Ficoll-Paque density gradient centrifugation was used to isolate peripheral blood mononuclear cells. CD4+ and CD8+ T cells were sorted by FACS or magnetic beads before DNA extraction. Genomic DNA served as template for TCR beta VDJ combination and CDR3 sequence profiling. TCR repertoire sequencing was run on an Illumina HiSeq 2000. The original methods were these. TRBV/TRBJ rearrangement plots, CDR3 size and DJ length profiles, and Simpson's diversity index were used to assess repertoires. The most abundant DNA sequence in the deep sequencing data was taken as the immunodominant clone. CDR3 amino acid sequences were screened for sharing across subjects and were compared with published repertoires and the VDJdb database. TCRdb applied fastp at Q25 and MiXCR to the public reads, then kept only in-frame beta chains. Every CDR3 protein is listed once, alongside the most common genes and DNA of its rows. TCRdb's processing, not the authors', yielded these V and J calls. Recorded for this sample are over 150,000 distinct CDR3 sequences; around 63% of them occurred a single time. Together, the top ten hold approximately 40% of the sample.

A single count supports this clonotype. The specificity of this receptor is unknown. No base qualities exist here, and no much larger clone lies one base off it. One read gives only weak evidence. General study outcomes and caveats: Patients and healthy controls showed no significant difference in CD8+ Simpson's diversity (P=0.060). Roughly 30 CD8+ CDR3 sequences were shared between patients and controls but appeared highly expressed in patients and within their immunodominant clones.

The CDR1 and CDR2 encoded by the germline V gene are SNHLY and FYNNEI. From its cysteine to its phenylalanine, the CDR3 spans 14 amino acids. Kept here is only the CDR3 DNA, which spans 42 bases and is read in frame from base 1. V is shortened by 4 bases, J by 4 bases, and the region joining them spans 11 bases. The rearrangement combines TRBV2 with TRBJ1-3; the D gene remains uncertain. The sequenced sample consisted of sorted CD4+, CD8+, or CD8+CD57+ T cells (not recorded which) from PBMCs. The sequence came from a human donor with aplastic anemia. The nucleotides read TGTGCCAGCAGTGTTGGAACCCCCGGAAACACCATATATTTT. It translates as CASSVGTPGNTIYF. The reference TRBV2 and TRBJ1-3 proteins fill in what lies around the CDR3, so the full variable domain reads EPEVTQTPSHQVTQMGQEVILRCVPISNHLYFYWYRQILGQKVEFLVSFYNNEISEKSEIFDDQFSVERPDGSNFTLKIRSTKLEDSAMYFCASSVGTPGNTIYFGEGSWLTVV.